The 30 T cell receptor beta chains presented below share a single source sample, sequenced in a study of patients and donors after allogeneic stem cell transplantation. MiXCR, run by TCRdb on the RT-PCR reads, gives a single entry per CDR3 protein. The data contain around 150,000 distinct CDR3 sequences, roughly two fifths of them seen just once; the ten biggest clones take up roughly 50%. The sequenced sample consisted of blood, either unsorted or a sorted T cell fraction (not recorded which). These receptors were collected from a human donor who was either an allogeneic HSCT recipient or a stem cell or donor lymphocyte infusion donor (not recorded which). It is not recorded whose cells these are; they may come from a transplant donor.

This clonotype showed up many times. The CDR3 loop is CASSGQPNTEAFF. As DNA, the CDR3 is TGTGCCAGCAGTGGCCAGCCGAACACTGAAGCTTTCTTT. V and J are TRBV6-6 and TRBJ1-1; D call uncertain. The CDR3 runs 13 residues. From germline, CDR1 is MNHNY and CDR2 SVGAGI (reference sequence). With 5 bases removed from V and 1 base from J, the gap between germline ends came to 8 bases.

This chain links TRBV27 with TRBJ2-2, with a tentative D call TRBD1 (6 bases). The V gene lost 5 bases and the J gene lost 1 base, with 11 bases spanning the gap. This CDR3 comprises 15 residues. Per germline, CDR1 MNHEY and CDR2 SMNVEV (reference sequence). Here the CDR3 DNA reads TGTGCCAGCAGTCCCACAGGGATGAACACCGGGGAGCTGTTTTTT. It encodes CASSPTGMNTGELFF.

This clonotype was observed a handful of times. The V gene is TRBV7-9, the J gene TRBJ1-2; TRBD1 matches at 10 bases. Looked up from germline, CDR1 is SEHNR and CDR2 is FQNEAQ (reference sequence). V lost 5 bases, J lost 6 bases, and 15 bases stayed unmatched. This CDR3 has 17 residues. The DNA of the CDR3 is TGTGCCAGCAGCCCCCACCCTGGGACAGGGGACGGGCATGGCTACACCTTC. This translates into CASSPHPGTGDGHGYTF.

This clonotype was counted only a few times. The chain employs TRBV20-1 and TRBJ2-7; D ambiguous. Germline V gene data show CDR1 as DFQATT and CDR2 as SNEGSKA (reference sequence). V dropped 2 bases and J dropped 0 bases, with 2 bases sitting between them. CDR3 length: 11 residues. Here the CDR3 reads CSARYSYEQYV. The CDR3 DNA follows: TGCAGTGCTAGATACTCCTACGAGCAGTACGTC.

The CDR3 nucleotides are TGTGCCAGCAGCTTTCAGGGCGGGGGCATTTTCTACGAGCAGTACGTC. It specifies CASSFQGGGIFYEQYV. V gene TRBV5-4 combines with J gene TRBJ2-7, with D possibly being TRBD2 (7 bases). This CDR3 region has 16 residues. V shed 2 bases and J shed 3 bases, with 18 bases lying between them. Germline-derived CDR1 and CDR2 are SGHNT and YYREEE (reference sequence).

This clonotype was found a few times. The chain has TRBV29-1 and TRBJ2-2; D possibly corresponds to TRBD1 (6 bases). Per germline, CDR1 SQVTM and CDR2 ANQGSEA. The ends were cut back, 6 bases at V and 0 bases at J, with 14 bases in the middle. This CDR3 has 15 amino acids. CDR3 sequence (DNA): TGCAGCGTGCAGGGACACATCGCGAACACCGGGGAGCTGTTTTTT. Protein product: CSVQGHIANTGELFF.

The rearrangement uses TRBV20-1 and TRBJ1-2, with 9 bases lining up with TRBD1. CDR3 length: 12 amino acids. CDR1 DFQATT and CDR2 SNEGSKA come from the germline V gene (reference sequence). The V and J ends lost 8 bases and 5 bases, in that order; junction bases with no gene match: 6. The CDR3 DNA is TGCAGTCCCGGACAGGGGATGTATGGCTACACCTTC. Translated, it gives CSPGQGMYGYTF.

The chain links TRBV9 to TRBJ2-1; TRBD2 might be the D (5 bases). Germline V lookup: CDR1 SGDLS, CDR2 YYNGEE. Trimming stripped 1 base from V and 0 bases from J, with 5 bases between. The CDR3 extends over 14 amino acids. The DNA of the CDR3 is TGTGCCAGCAGCGTAACTAGCTCCTACAATGAGCAGTTCTTC. The encoded protein is CASSVTSSYNEQFF.

V and J are TRBV29-1 and TRBJ2-3; either TRBD1 or TRBD2 may fit D (5 bases each). Trimming cost V 6 bases and J 6 bases, with 25 bases left between them. Looked up from germline, CDR1 is SQVTM and CDR2 is ANQGSEA. This CDR3 spans 16 amino acids. The CDR3 region has the DNA TGCAGCGTCCCTGATCCGGGACCCACTGGTTGGGATACGCAGTATTTT. Its translation: CSVPDPGPTGWDTQYF.

The V and J genes are TRBV7-8 and TRBJ1-1; D unresolved. V was clipped by 6 bases and J by 8 bases, with 13 bases between them. The CDR3 consists of 12 residues. Germline CDR1 SGHVS, CDR2 FQNEAQ. The CDR3 protein is CASRPDGKEAFF. The CDR3 nucleotides are TGTGCCAGCAGACCGGACGGAAAGGAAGCTTTCTTT.

This chain uses TRBV20-1 with TRBJ1-1, with TRBD1 identical over 8 bases. Per germline, CDR1 DFQATT and CDR2 SNEGSKA (reference sequence). The V gene end was trimmed by 2 bases and the J gene end by 8 bases; junction bases not matched to a gene: 7. The length of the CDR3 is 13 residues. CDR3 amino acids: CSARRGDRREAFF. Written as DNA, the CDR3 is TGCAGTGCTAGACGGGGGGACAGGAGAGAAGCTTTCTTT.

The chain uses TRBV28 and TRBJ1-1; the D gene is possibly TRBD1 (6 bases). Trimming shortened V by 5 bases and J by 1 base, and 14 bases separated the two germline ends. This CDR3 region has 15 residues. From germline, CDR1 is MDHEN and CDR2 SYDVKM. This CDR3 is CASSPWQGPNTEAFF. The CDR3 DNA is TGTGCCAGCAGTCCGTGGCAGGGGCCGAACACTGAAGCTTTCTTT.

This clonotype was recorded a few times. The chain recombines TRBV12-3 or TRBV12-4 with TRBJ2-3; D gene ambiguous. CDR3 length: 12 residues. Trimming removed 3 bases from V and 5 bases from J, with 6 bases in between. CDR3 sequence (DNA): TGTGCCAGCAGTTTCGGAGAAGATACGCAGTATTTT. Encoded protein: CASSFGEDTQYF.

The chain has TRBV12-3 or TRBV12-4 and TRBJ2-3; TRBD2 matches at 9 bases. V lost 4 bases, J lost 3 bases, and 5 bases stayed unmatched. The CDR3 is made up of 15 amino acids. The DNA of the CDR3 is TGTGCCAGCAGTTCGACTAGCGGTAGAACAGATACGCAGTATTTT. It codes for CASSSTSGRTDTQYF.

V is TRBV12-3 or TRBV12-4 and J is TRBJ1-5; 8 nucleotides align to TRBD1. The CDR3 loop spans 16 amino acids. V was pared by 6 bases and J by 3 bases, with 10 bases of the junction left unmatched. CDR3 protein: CASRPPGQAYNQPQHF. In DNA form, the CDR3 reads TGTGCCAGCAGACCTCCGGGACAGGCTTACAATCAGCCCCAGCATTTT.

The chain is built from TRBV12-3 or TRBV12-4 and TRBJ1-6; D is undetermined. The length of the CDR3 is 14 residues. The V gene lost 1 base and the J gene lost 5 bases, with 6 bases spanning the gap. The CDR3 nucleotides read TGTGCCAGCAGTTTAGAGATCGATAATTCACCCCTCCACTTT. Its translation is CASSLEIDNSPLHF.

The chain uses TRBV20-1 and TRBJ2-7; no clear D gene. CDR3 length: 14 residues. The V gene's germline CDR1 is DFQATT and CDR2 SNEGSKA (reference sequence). V was clipped by 2 bases and J by 3 bases, with 14 bases between them. The chain's CDR3 is CSARPQGSIYEQYV. CDR3 in DNA: TGCAGTGCTAGACCACAAGGATCTATCTACGAGCAGTACGTC.

At least ten counts were recorded for this clonotype. The V and J genes are TRBV5-6 and TRBJ1-4; D ambiguous. Germline V CDR1 and CDR2: SGHDT, YYEEEE. Trimming shortened V by 2 bases and J by 5 bases, and 7 bases separated the two germline ends. The CDR3 contains 13 residues. CDR3 sequence reads: CASSFEQNEKLFF. CDR3 DNA sequence: TGTGCCAGCAGCTTCGAACAAAATGAAAAACTGTTTTTT.

The rearrangement links TRBV12-3 or TRBV12-4 to TRBJ1-6, with TRBD1 identical over 10 bases. This CDR3 has 15 amino acids. The J segment lost 5 bases and the V segment lost 5 bases, leaving 3 bases of the junction unmatched. The CDR3 loop is CASSGQGGHNSPLHF. The CDR3 DNA follows: TGTGCCAGCAGTGGACAGGGGGGTCATAATTCACCCCTCCACTTT.

The chain has TRBV5-1 and TRBJ2-2, with TRBD2 matching over 7 bases. J was trimmed by 6 bases and V by 6 bases; bases with no gene match: 11. Germline CDR1 SGHRS, CDR2 YFSETQ. This CDR3 is built from 15 residues. The DNA for the CDR3 is TGCGCCAGCACCGTTAACCCGGGGGGACCCGGGGAGCTGTTTTTT. Protein product: CASTVNPGGPGELFF.

This clonotype was detected only a few times. The chain employs TRBV27 and TRBJ1-5; D unresolved. The CDR3 has 19 amino acids. V lost 3 bases, J lost 0 bases, and 21 bases lay in between. Germline-derived CDR1 and CDR2 are MNHEY and SMNVEV (reference sequence). CDR3 residues: CASSFSGGKGTYSNQPQHF. Here the CDR3 DNA reads TGTGCCAGCAGTTTTTCGGGAGGGAAAGGAACCTATAGCAATCAGCCCCAGCATTTT.

The rearrangement links TRBV7-9 to TRBJ1-4; D gene ambiguous. Per germline, CDR1 SEHNR and CDR2 FQNEAQ (reference sequence). The V end was cut by 1 base, the J end by 7 bases, with 10 bases between. The CDR3 runs 14 residues. The CDR3 DNA sequence: TGTGCCAGCAGCTTAGGAGGAGGCGGTGAAAAACTGTTTTTT. Translation gives CASSLGGGGEKLFF.

This chain connects TRBV6-5 to TRBJ2-7; D might be TRBD1 (6 bases). Per germline, CDR1 MNHEY and CDR2 SVGAGI. Trimming cost V 4 bases and J 6 bases, with 16 bases left between them. The CDR3 is 14 amino acids. The CDR3 is CASSSLTGRGEQYV. DNA of the CDR3: TGTGCCAGCAGTTCACTCACAGGGAGAGGCGAGCAGTACGTC.

The chain combines TRBV5-1 with TRBJ2-3, with D maybe TRBD2 (5 bases). Per the germline V gene, CDR1 is SGHRS and CDR2 is YFSETQ. This CDR3 is 15 amino acids long. With 0 bases removed from V and 2 bases from J, the gap between germline ends came to 10 bases. The CDR3 nucleotides are TGCGCCAGCAGCTTGGAGAGGGCGGCCACAGATACGCAGTATTTT. Translated: CASSLERAATDTQYF.

The V call is TRBV5-1, the J call TRBJ2-3; 7 nucleotides align to TRBD1. The V gene's germline CDR1 is SGHRS and CDR2 YFSETQ. V dropped 4 bases and J dropped 1; count of bases not matched to a gene: 12. The CDR3 covers 17 residues. CDR3 nucleotides: TGCGCCAGCAGCCCCTTCCCCGACAGGGTGGGCACAGATACGCAGTATTTT. Its protein is CASSPFPDRVGTDTQYF.

This clonotype turned up a few times. This sequence joins TRBV9 and TRBJ2-2; D perhaps matches TRBD1 (5 bases). Germline V gives CDR1 SGDLS, CDR2 YYNGEE. Trimming took 0 bases from V and 6 from J, leaving 9 bases between them. The CDR3 has 14 residues. The DNA of the CDR3 is TGTGCCAGCAGCGTAGGATCAGGGCCCGGGGAGCTGTTTTTT. This sequence encodes CASSVGSGPGELFF. The full variable domain, rest sourced from reference TRBV9 and TRBJ2-2, is DSGVTQTPKHLITATGQRVTLRCSPRSGDLSVYWYQQSLDQGLQFLIQYYNGEERAKGNILERFSAQQFPDLHSELNLSSLELGDSALYFCASSVGSGPGELFFGEGSRLTVL.

CDR3 protein: CASSNGDKPLHF. The DNA for the CDR3 is TGTGCCAGCAGTAACGGGGACAAACCCCTCCACTTT. The chain uses TRBV12-3 or TRBV12-4 and TRBJ1-6; a possible D gene is TRBD1 (6 bases). The CDR3 contains 12 residues. Trimming cost V 5 bases and J 12 bases, with 11 bases left between them.

The rearrangement uses TRBV7-9 and TRBJ2-5; 9 bases line up with TRBD2. The J segment lost 5 bases and the V segment lost 11 bases, leaving 12 bases of the junction unmatched. The CDR3 is 14 amino acids. Germline assignment: CDR1 SEHNR and CDR2 FQNEAQ (reference sequence). Here the CDR3 DNA reads TGTGCCCTCGTTGGCGGGGGGGCCCGGGAGACCCAGTACTTC. Amino acids: CALVGGGARETQYF.

The chain joins TRBV6-5 to TRBJ2-3; TRBD2 matches 11 bases. V lost 7 bases, J lost 5 bases, and 11 bases stayed unmatched. The CDR3 has 16 residues. Germline CDR1 and CDR2: MNHEY and SVGAGI. The CDR3 nucleotides are TGTGCCAGCATGATCAGGCTAGCGGGGGGTAAAGATACGCAGTATTTT. Residues: CASMIRLAGGKDTQYF.

This clonotype turned up a few times. The chain carries TRBV12-3 or TRBV12-4 and TRBJ2-1, with 9 nucleotides matching TRBD1. The CDR3 runs to 14 residues. The ends lost 4 bases at V and 9 bases at J; junction bases unmatched: 7. The CDR3 bases are TGTGCCAGCAGTTACCTGGACAGGGGCATTGAGCAGTTCTTC. Translation gives CASSYLDRGIEQFF.